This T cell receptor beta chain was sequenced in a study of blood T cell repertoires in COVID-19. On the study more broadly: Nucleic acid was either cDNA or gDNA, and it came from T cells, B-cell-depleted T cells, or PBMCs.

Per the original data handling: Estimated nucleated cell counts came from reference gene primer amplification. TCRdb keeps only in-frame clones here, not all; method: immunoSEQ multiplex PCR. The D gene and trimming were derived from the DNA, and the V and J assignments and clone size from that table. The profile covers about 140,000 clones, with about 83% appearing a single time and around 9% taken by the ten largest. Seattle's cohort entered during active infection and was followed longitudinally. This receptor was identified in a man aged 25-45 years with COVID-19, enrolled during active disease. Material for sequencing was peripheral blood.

CDR3 amino acids: CASSLSYREMEETQYF. In DNA, the CDR3 is TGTGCCAGCAGTTTATCATACCGGGAGATGGAAGAGACCCAGTACTTC. The rearrangement joins TRBV27 to TRBJ2-5; the D gene is possibly TRBD2 (6 bases). Trimming stripped 0 bases from V and 3 bases from J, with 14 bases between. This CDR3 contains 16 residues. The V gene's germline CDR1 is MNHEY and CDR2 SMNVEV (reference sequence).